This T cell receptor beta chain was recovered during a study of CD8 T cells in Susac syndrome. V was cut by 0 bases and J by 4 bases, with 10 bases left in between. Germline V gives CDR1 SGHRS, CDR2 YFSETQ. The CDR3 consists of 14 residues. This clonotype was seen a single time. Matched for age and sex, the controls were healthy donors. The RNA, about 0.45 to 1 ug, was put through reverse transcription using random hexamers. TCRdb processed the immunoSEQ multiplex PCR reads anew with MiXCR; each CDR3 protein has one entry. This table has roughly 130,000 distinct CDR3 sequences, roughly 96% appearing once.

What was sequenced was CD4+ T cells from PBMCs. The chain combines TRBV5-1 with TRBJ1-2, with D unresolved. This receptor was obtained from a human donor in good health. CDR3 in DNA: TGCGCCAGCAGCTTGGATGGGCCCTCCTATGGCTACACCTTC. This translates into CASSLDGPSYGYTF.